The 2 T cell receptor beta chains below all came from one sample that was sequenced in a study of shared clonotypes between healthy human individuals. The assay was immunoSEQ multiplex PCR, and TCRdb's table has in-frame clones only and misses some. This table holds over 2 million clones, roughly 94% found once. Sequenced material: naive CD4+ T cells sorted from blood. Subset reported: CD45RA+ positively selected. Every receptor here comes from a man between 18 and 29 years old in good health.

This CDR3 is CASSRGLAVNNEQFF. The CDR3 nucleotides read TGTGCCAGCAGCCGGGGACTAGCGGTTAACAATGAGCAGTTCTTC. The genes are TRBV11-2 and TRBJ2-1, with TRBD2 matching over 11 bases. CDR3 length equals 15 residues. V lost 5 bases to trimming and J lost 5 bases; unmatched junction nucleotides: 5. In germline, CDR1 is SGHAT, CDR2 FQNNGV.

This clone was seen once. The chain carries TRBV7-9 and TRBJ2-5, with 7 bases matching TRBD2. V was pared by 1 base and J by 5 bases, with 10 bases of the junction left unmatched. In germline, CDR1 is SEHNR, CDR2 FQNEAQ (reference sequence). The CDR3 is 16 amino acids. Written as DNA, the CDR3 is TGTGCCAGCAGCTTAGGGTCCGGAGCGGGATGGGAGACCCAGTACTTC. Its translation is CASSLGSGAGWETQYF.